The 2 T cell receptor beta chains reported below all come from one sample, sequenced in a study of T-cell memory formation after mild COVID-19. In TCRdb, the 5' RACE reads were re-called with MiXCR into one record per CDR3 protein. The table has approximately 250,000 distinct CDR3 sequences, around 17% seen once. Specimen: PBMCs or a T cell subset sorted from them (not recorded which). These TCRs come from a man aged 18 to 30 who had mild COVID-19 (a few samples of this study predate the infection). Cell type and time point are not known.

This clonotype was seen more than once but under ten times. The chain links TRBV7-9 to TRBJ2-6; no reliable D call. The germline V gene has CDR1 SEHNR and CDR2 FQNEAQ (reference sequence). The CDR3 is 14 amino acids. Trimming pared 5 bases from V and 2 bases from J, leaving 7 bases between. CDR3 residues: CASSPKTGANVLTF. CDR3 bases: TGTGCCAGCAGCCCGAAGACTGGGGCCAACGTCCTGACTTTC.

This clonotype has at least ten counts. The rearrangement uses TRBV29-1 and TRBJ2-3, with D perhaps TRBD1 or TRBD2 (5 bases each). V was trimmed by 3 bases and J by 6 bases, leaving 10 bases between them. The CDR3 consists of 12 residues. CDR1 SQVTM and CDR2 ANQGSEA come from the germline V gene. The CDR3 loop is CSVELGDDTQYF. In DNA, the CDR3 is TGCAGCGTTGAGTTAGGGGACGATACGCAGTATTTT.